What follows is one T cell receptor (beta chain) and its context. With V trimmed by 3 bases and J by 2 bases, 7 bases remained unmatched. This CDR3 region has 15 residues. Germline V lookup: CDR1 SGHRS, CDR2 YFSETQ. The data are from a study of cytotoxic CD8 clonotypes in ibrutinib-treated CLL. TCRdb's table, derived via immunoSEQ multiplex PCR, lists solely in-frame clones and lacks some. The sample shows about 200,000 clones, over 60% of them seen only once. This TCR came from a human donor with chronic lymphocytic leukemia. The chain joins TRBV5-1 to TRBJ2-7; 8 bases line up with TRBD1. This specimen consisted of PBMCs, obtained after 24 months of ibrutinib treatment. The CDR3 DNA reads as TGCGCCAGCAGCTACTATAAGGACAGGGCCTACGAGCAGTACTTC. Its translation is CASSYYKDRAYEQYF.